This TCR beta chain was sequenced during a study of blood T cell repertoires in COVID-19. This table comes from immunoSEQ multiplex PCR, and its TCRdb copy is limited to in-frame clones, with some not included. The table lists about 75,000 clones, approximately 90% of them singletons, with about 21% in the top ten. The ends lost 6 bases at V and 4 bases at J; junction bases unmatched: 11. This CDR3 is 16 amino acids long. Germline values: CDR1 SGHTS, CDR2 YDEGEE. Material: peripheral blood. The chain uses TRBV5-8 and TRBJ1-5, with 9 bases lining up with TRBD1. The source is a human donor in a cohort sampled during active COVID-19. For the CDR3, the DNA is TGTGCCAGCAAAATCGAGAGGGGACAGGGAAATCAGCCCCAGCATTTT. It encodes CASKIERGQGNQPQHF.